These 26 T cell receptor beta chains share one sample of origin, sequenced in a study of T cell repertoires in cytomegalovirus infection. TCRdb reanalysed the reads using MiXCR and keeps one entry per CDR3 protein. The repertoire has fewer than 350,000 distinct CDR3 sequences, almost 30% of them found once; the top ten carry around 19%. For these TCRs, the target antigens are not known. The sequencing used cultured PBMCs, collected from culture after CMV antigen stimulation. Source of these receptors: a human donor in good health (CMV status not recorded). Some clones in this sample may be carry-over from other donors' samples.

The gene calls are TRBV24-1 and TRBJ2-1, with D perhaps TRBD2 (7 bases). This CDR3 spans 13 amino acids. V was shortened by 8 bases and J by 4 bases, with 11 bases between the two germline ends. The germline V gene has CDR1 KGHDR and CDR2 SFDVKD. The CDR3 nucleotides read TGTGCCACCAAGGGGGAGGGTTACAATGAGCAGTTCTTC. Amino acids: CATKGEGYNEQFF.

This clonotype occurred a few times. This chain joins TRBV4-1 and TRBJ1-1, with 9 bases fitting TRBD1. The germline gives CDR1 MGHRA, CDR2 YSYEKL. This CDR3 is built from 19 residues. The junction had 21 bases not matched to a gene; V was cut back by 5 bases and J by 5 bases. This chain's CDR3 is CASSASLSRQGGGWTEAFF. CDR3 DNA sequence: TGCGCCAGCAGCGCCTCATTGAGCCGACAGGGGGGAGGTTGGACTGAAGCTTTCTTT.

Ten or more counts support this clonotype. This chain uses TRBV7-8 with TRBJ2-1, with 11 bases that match TRBD2. Looked up from germline, CDR1 is SGHVS and CDR2 is FQNEAQ. The CDR3 extends over 16 amino acids. Trimming at V came to 0 bases and at J to 6 bases, leaving 4 bases not matched to a gene. CDR3 bases: TGTGCCAGCAGCTTAGCGGCCCTAGCGGGGGGCAATGAGCAGTTCTTC. Amino acids: CASSLAALAGGNEQFF.

The chain employs TRBV7-3 and TRBJ2-1; TRBD2 aligns across 8 bases. From germline, CDR1 is SGHTA and CDR2 FQGTGA. Germline trimming cut 4 bases from V and 3 bases from J; bases unmatched to any gene: 8. The CDR3 is 16 amino acids. The CDR3 spells CASSSHGTRGYNEQFF. Written as DNA, the CDR3 is TGTGCCAGCAGCTCTCATGGGACTAGGGGCTACAATGAGCAGTTCTTC.

Only a few counts were recorded for this clonotype. The rearrangement uses TRBV28 and TRBJ1-5; 8 bases are a match to TRBD1. The junction had 9 bases not matched to a gene; V was cut back by 5 bases and J by 6 bases. The germline CDR1 and CDR2 sequences are MDHEN and SYDVKM. This CDR3 spans 15 amino acids. The DNA for the CDR3 is TGTGCCAGCAGTCCAACCCGGACAGGGACTCAGCCCCAGCATTTT. Residues: CASSPTRTGTQPQHF.

This chain's CDR3 is CASSFRGTGTGGMYTQYF. DNA of the CDR3: TGTGCCAGCAGTTTTCGCGGGACCGGGACAGGGGGCATGTATACGCAGTATTTT. This chain joins TRBV28 and TRBJ2-3; 12 nucleotides agree with TRBD1. The V gene end was trimmed by 3 bases and the J gene end by 7 bases; junction bases not matched to a gene: 14. Germline CDR1 is MDHEN and CDR2 is SYDVKM. This CDR3 has 18 amino acids.

This clonotype was seen only a few times. The CDR3 loop is CASSRNREGRGYTF. In nucleotides, the CDR3 is TGTGCCAGCAGTCGCAACAGGGAAGGACGGGGCTACACCTTC. The chain carries TRBV6-5 and TRBJ1-2; D perhaps matches TRBD1 (6 bases). The CDR3 consists of 14 residues. Germline CDR1 is MNHEY and CDR2 is SVGAGI. Trimming took 5 bases from V and 8 from J, leaving 18 bases between them.

This clonotype occurred a few times. The chain carries TRBV7-9 and TRBJ1-5; TRBD1 matches at 7 bases. Germline assignment: CDR1 SEHNR and CDR2 FQNEAQ (reference sequence). The CDR3 runs 14 residues. The trim removed 3 bases at V and 8 bases at J, leaving 7 bases unmatched. The CDR3 region has the DNA TGTGCCAGCAGCTTTGACAGGGAAGTGGAGCCCCAGCATTTT. This codes for CASSFDREVEPQHF.

The V and J genes are TRBV3-1 and TRBJ1-2, with 9 bases fitting TRBD1. The germline gives CDR1 LGHDT, CDR2 YNNKEL (reference sequence). This CDR3 is built from 16 residues. V shed 0 bases, J shed 6 bases, and the junction held 8 bases outside the gene matches. CDR3 nucleotide sequence: TGTGCCAGCAGCCAAGATTTGTTGACAGGGGGACATGGCTACACCTTC. Its protein product is CASSQDLLTGGHGYTF.

The chain has TRBV6-6 and TRBJ1-4, with 10 nucleotides matching TRBD1. V lost 6 bases and J lost 8; bases outside the gene matches: 9. In germline, CDR1 is MNHNY, CDR2 SVGAGI (reference sequence). The CDR3 has 15 amino acids. DNA of the CDR3: TGTGCCAGCAGCTCCCCGGGACAGGGGATCGAAAAACTGTTTTTT. Its protein product is CASSSPGQGIEKLFF.

The chain combines TRBV12-3 or TRBV12-4 with TRBJ1-2; D might be TRBD1 (5 bases). The V end was cut by 2 bases, the J end by 8 bases, with 15 bases between. The CDR3 loop spans 14 amino acids. CDR3 nucleotide sequence: TGTGCCAGCAGTTTATCCGGGGGGGACTCCGGCTACACCTTC. This sequence encodes CASSLSGGDSGYTF.

This clonotype was seen repeatedly, ten times or more. The CDR3 coding sequence is TGTGCCAGCAGCCTCCCTTCTGGACTAGCGGGTGGGGAGACCCAGTACTTC. Translated: CASSLPSGLAGGETQYF. The chain recombines TRBV11-2 with TRBJ2-5; 11 bases fit TRBD2. The CDR3 contains 17 residues. The trim removed 5 bases at V and 5 bases at J, leaving 13 bases unmatched. Germline V gene data show CDR1 as SGHAT and CDR2 as FQNNGV.

Worth noting for this clonotype: One end of the junction varies from germline; a read error may be responsible. V is TRBV4-1 and J is TRBJ2-7, with D possibly matching TRBD2 (5 bases). This CDR3 is built from 13 residues. The V gene's germline CDR1 is MGHRA and CDR2 YSYEKL. CDR3 in DNA: TGTGCCACCGGCGAACGGGGCTCCTACGAGCAGTACTTC. Translated: CATGERGSYEQYF.

This clonotype was counted many times. This chain links TRBV6-6 with TRBJ1-5; D gene ambiguous. Trimming stripped 0 bases from V and 4 bases from J, with 13 bases between. The CDR3 extends over 16 amino acids. The germline CDR1 and CDR2 sequences are MNHNY and SVGAGI (reference sequence). The CDR3 DNA reads TGTGCCAGCAGTTACTCGAGACGCCAGGAGAATCAGCCCCAGCATTTT. It codes for CASSYSRRQENQPQHF.

This chain links TRBV7-8 with TRBJ1-1; D is uncertain. V was clipped by 5 bases and J by 8 bases, with 18 bases between them. In germline, CDR1 is SGHVS, CDR2 FQNEAQ. CDR3 length: 14 residues. For the CDR3, the DNA is TGTGCCAGCAGCCCTCTCGGAGGGCGGGAGGAAGCTTTCTTT. Residues: CASSPLGGREEAFF.

The V and J genes are TRBV7-2 and TRBJ1-4, with TRBD1 matching 7 bases. From germline, CDR1 is SGHTA and CDR2 FQGNSA. J gave up 5 bases and V 5 bases, and 8 bases lay outside the gene matches. CDR3 size: 15 residues. As DNA, the CDR3 is TGTGCCAGCAGCGTTAGACAGGGAAGGAATGAAAAACTGTTTTTT. Its protein is CASSVRQGRNEKLFF.

This clonotype was seen more than once but under ten times. This chain links TRBV6-1 with TRBJ2-3; 12 bases match TRBD2. The CDR3 totals 16 residues. Germline trimming cut 7 bases from V and 5 bases from J; bases unmatched to any gene: 10. Germline V gives CDR1 MNHNS, CDR2 SASEGT. DNA of the CDR3: TGTGCCAGCATGGTGACTAGCGGGAGAGGGGGAGATACGCAGTATTTT. Translating it yields CASMVTSGRGGDTQYF.

The table lists this clonotype with a few counts. This chain joins TRBV10-3 and TRBJ2-3, with D uncertain. CDR3 length: 14 amino acids. In germline, CDR1 is ENHRY, CDR2 SYGVKD. The V gene lost 3 bases and the J gene lost 0 bases, with 7 bases spanning the gap. The CDR3 loop is CAISEHASTDTQYF. CDR3 DNA: TGTGCCATCAGTGAACATGCTAGCACAGATACGCAGTATTTT.

The chain has TRBV10-3 and TRBJ1-6, with 9 bases aligning to TRBD1. Germline trimming cut 2 bases from V and 7 bases from J; bases unmatched to any gene: 9. Germline V CDR1 and CDR2: ENHRY, SYGVKD. The CDR3 has 17 amino acids. The CDR3 DNA reads as TGTGCCATCAGTGAGAACTTGGCGACAGGGGGAAATTCACCCCTCCACTTT. Its translation is CAISENLATGGNSPLHF.

This clonotype was detected only a few times. The rearrangement joins TRBV10-3 to TRBJ2-2, with TRBD2 as a possible D gene (6 bases). V was shortened by 4 bases and J by 5 bases, with 14 bases between the two germline ends. The CDR3 sequence is 15 residues long. Germline CDR1 ENHRY, CDR2 SYGVKD. The CDR3 coding sequence is TGTGCCATCAGTGTGACTAGTCCTCGGACCGGGGAGCTGTTTTTT. This translates into CAISVTSPRTGELFF.

This clonotype was picked up a small number of times. This chain connects TRBV7-3 to TRBJ2-1, with TRBD1 identical over 7 bases. The CDR3 runs 14 residues. CDR1 is SGHTA and CDR2 is FQGTGA in the germline V gene. V gave up 5 bases and J gave up 10 bases; unmatched junction bases: 11. The CDR3 DNA reads as TGTGCCAGCAGCCCTTCCGCAAGGGGGCGCGAGCAGTTCTTC. This translates into CASSPSARGREQFF.

V gene TRBV5-5 combines with J gene TRBJ1-5, with 7 bases fitting TRBD1. V lost 4 bases to trimming and J lost 0 bases; unmatched junction nucleotides: 10. The V gene's germline CDR1 is SGHKS and CDR2 YYEKEE (reference sequence). CDR3 length: 17 residues. The CDR3 reads CASSRGYQGGSNQPQHF. The CDR3 DNA is TGTGCCAGCAGCCGAGGTTATCAGGGGGGTAGCAATCAGCCCCAGCATTTT.

This clonotype was counted ten times or more. The chain combines TRBV6-1 with TRBJ2-1, with TRBD2 identical over 13 bases. The germline V gene encodes CDR1 MNHNS and CDR2 SASEGT. CDR3 length: 19 amino acids. V trimming: 6 bases; J trimming: 1 base; junction bases outside the gene matches: 12. CDR3 coding DNA: TGTGCCAGCAGAAGGGACGGGACTAGCGGGATGACTTCCTACAATGAGCAGTTCTTC. Translated, it gives CASRRDGTSGMTSYNEQFF.

This sequence joins TRBV12-3 or TRBV12-4 and TRBJ1-5, with 7 bases that match TRBD1. J gave up 5 bases and V 3 bases, and 4 bases lay outside the gene matches. The CDR3 has 14 residues. The CDR3 DNA follows: TGTGCCAGCAGTTTTCAGGGGGAATATCAGCCCCAGCATTTT. As protein: CASSFQGEYQPQHF.

V is TRBV7-8 and J is TRBJ1-2; no reliable D call. The ends were cut back, 5 bases at V and 8 bases at J, with 12 bases in the middle. CDR1 and CDR2 from the germline V gene are SGHVS and FQNEAQ. The CDR3 sequence is 12 residues long. The CDR3: CASSPREGGYTF. CDR3 DNA: TGTGCCAGCAGCCCCCGGGAGGGAGGCTACACCTTC.

This clonotype has just a few counts. The V call is TRBV5-4, the J call TRBJ2-1; D might be TRBD1 or TRBD2, each matching 5 bases. The CDR3 has 14 amino acids. Per the germline V gene, CDR1 is SGHNT and CDR2 is YYREEE (reference sequence). V gave up 2 bases and J gave up 4 bases, with 10 bases separating them. The CDR3 sequence is CASSFSGPYNEQFF. CDR3 in DNA: TGTGCCAGCAGCTTCTCGGGACCTTACAATGAGCAGTTCTTC.